Listed below are T cell receptor beta chains from one sample, sequenced in a study of CD8 T cells in ankylosing spondylitis. A single record per CDR3 protein comes from TCRdb applying MiXCR to the 5' RACE reads. The sample has approximately 210,000 distinct CDR3 sequences, 13% seen once. The specimen was blood, either unsorted or a sorted T cell fraction (not recorded which). These receptors all stem from a male donor with ankylosing spondylitis or in good health (not recorded which). The CDR3 runs from the conserved cysteine through the conserved F or W. A D gene is named only where the DNA matches it firmly. Clone size appears in some rows only: once, few, many, or a class for an expanded clone.

J gene,V gene,D gene,clone size,CDR3 protein,CDR3 DNA
TRBJ2-7,TRBV29-1,.,.,CSVALREGPSMIYEQYF,TGCAGCGTTGCGCTCCGCGAGGGCCCTTCTATGATTTACGAGCAGTACTTC
TRBJ1-1,TRBV4-1,.,few,CASSQDRGGTEAFF,TGCGCCAGCAGCCAAGATCGGGGAGGCACTGAAGCTTTCTTT
TRBJ2-7,TRBV6-2/TRBV6-3,TRBD1,few,CASSYPRTGDYEQYF,TGTGCCAGCAGTTACCCTCGGACAGGGGACTACGAGCAGTACTTC
TRBJ1-1,TRBV27,.,.,CASSPQVNTEAFF,TGTGCCAGCAGTCCCCAGGTGAACACTGAAGCTTTCTTT
TRBJ2-1,TRBV12-3/TRBV12-4,TRBD2,few,CASSQGPLAGHNEQFF,TGTGCCAGCAGTCAAGGGCCACTAGCGGGCCACAATGAGCAGTTCTTC
TRBJ2-2,TRBV13,.,.,CASSLVRGGTGELFF,TGTGCCAGCAGCTTAGTGAGAGGGGGAACCGGGGAGCTGTTTTTT
TRBJ2-1,TRBV12-3/TRBV12-4,TRBD1,.,CASTPDRGQHNEQFF,TGTGCCAGCACCCCCGACAGGGGGCAACACAATGAGCAGTTCTTC
TRBJ2-7,TRBV19,TRBD1,.,CASSMVTGGYEQYF,TGTGCCAGTAGTATGGTTACAGGGGGCTACGAGCAGTACTTC
TRBJ2-7,TRBV7-9,.,many,CASSPRDRSYEQYF,TGTGCCAGCAGCCCCCGTGACCGGTCCTACGAGCAGTACTTC
TRBJ2-1,TRBV25-1,.,few,CASSEWGSPSNEQFF,TGTGCCAGCAGTGAATGGGGGAGCCCGAGCAATGAGCAGTTCTTC
TRBJ2-5,TRBV30,.,few,CAWDIGETQYF,TGTGCCTGGGACATCGGAGAGACCCAGTACTTC
TRBJ1-1,TRBV6-1,TRBD1,.,CASSWGTTGDTEAFF,TGTGCCAGCAGCTGGGGGACTACAGGGGACACTGAAGCTTTCTTT
TRBJ2-5,TRBV12-3/TRBV12-4,TRBD2,few,CASSLVAGGEETQYF,TGTGCCAGCAGTTTGGTTGCGGGGGGGGAAGAGACCCAGTACTTC
TRBJ2-7,TRBV6-1,.,.,CASSEELQTYEQYF,TGTGCCAGCAGTGAAGAATTACAGACCTACGAGCAGTACTTC
TRBJ2-5,TRBV4-2,TRBD1,many,CASSQLFRDRKETQYF,TGTGCCAGCAGCCAGCTATTCCGGGACAGAAAAGAGACCCAGTACTTC
TRBJ2-1,TRBV16,TRBD1,few,CASSLGTGGLNEQFF,TGTGCCAGCAGCCTGGGGACAGGGGGCCTGAATGAGCAGTTCTTC
TRBJ2-3,TRBV9,TRBD2,.,CASSVVSGGTDTQYF,TGTGCCAGCAGCGTAGTAAGCGGGGGCACAGATACGCAGTATTTT
TRBJ2-1,TRBV5-6,TRBD1,.,CASSFGTGGLNEQFF,TGTGCCAGCAGCTTTGGGACAGGGGGACTAAATGAGCAGTTCTTC
TRBJ2-1,TRBV12-3/TRBV12-4,.,few,CASSLEEKSSNEQFF,TGTGCCAGCAGTTTGGAGGAGAAGAGTTCGAATGAGCAGTTCTTC
TRBJ2-7,TRBV5-1,TRBD1,many,CASSLEGQGLGLGSYEQYF,TGCGCCAGCAGCTTGGAGGGACAGGGTTTAGGACTCGGCTCCTACGAGCAGTACTTC
TRBJ2-7,TRBV12-3/TRBV12-4,.,few,CASRPPEGGSYEQYF,TGTGCCAGCAGACCACCGGAGGGTGGTTCCTACGAGCAGTACTTC
TRBJ2-1,TRBV7-9,TRBD2,many,CASSLVAGVNEQFF,TGTGCCAGCAGCTTAGTAGCGGGAGTCAATGAGCAGTTCTTC
TRBJ2-3,TRBV7-9,.,.,CASSLDRVRTDTQYF,TGTGCCAGCAGCTTAGACAGGGTTCGGACAGATACGCAGTATTTT
TRBJ2-7,TRBV7-9,.,.,CASSPPEAYEQYF,TGTGCCAGCAGCCCTCCGGAGGCCTACGAGCAGTACTTC
TRBJ2-1,TRBV7-9,TRBD1,.,CASSFRQGRTYNEQFF,TGTGCCAGCAGCTTCCGACAGGGGAGGACCTACAATGAGCAGTTCTTC
TRBJ2-1,TRBV5-1,.,few,CASRSDRESFF,TGCGCCAGCAGAAGTGACCGCGAGTCGTTCTTC
TRBJ1-2,TRBV12-3/TRBV12-4,.,.,CASSYTGSDGYTF,TGTGCCAGCAGTTATACAGGGTCGGATGGCTACACCTTC
TRBJ2-1,TRBV12-3/TRBV12-4,.,many,CASSPSARSDEQFF,TGTGCCAGCAGCCCTAGCGCACGGTCGGATGAGCAGTTCTTC
TRBJ2-7,TRBV19,.,.,CASSGPGEQYF,TGTGCCAGTAGTGGGCCGGGCGAGCAGTACTTC
TRBJ2-7,TRBV7-2,.,few,CASSLARRRERGVYEQYF,TGTGCCAGCAGCTTAGCCCGGCGGCGGGAGAGGGGGGTCTACGAGCAGTACTTC
TRBJ2-1,TRBV9,TRBD2,.,CASSFTSGRVNEQFF,TGTGCCAGCAGCTTTACTAGCGGGAGGGTAAATGAGCAGTTCTTC
TRBJ2-7,TRBV16,TRBD2,many,CASSHLGGSSYEQYF,TGTGCCAGCAGCCACCTCGGCGGGAGCTCCTACGAGCAGTACTTC
TRBJ2-1,TRBV7-9,.,.,CASSSFTMEQFF,TGTGCCAGCAGCTCGTTTACGATGGAGCAGTTCTTC
TRBJ2-7,TRBV11-2,TRBD1,.,CASSLYGQGKDPTIYEQYF,TGTGCCAGCAGTCTATACGGACAGGGCAAAGATCCGACTATCTACGAGCAGTACTTC
TRBJ2-7,TRBV6-5,.,few,CASSYRNLADEQYF,TGTGCCAGCAGTTACCGTAATTTAGCCGACGAGCAGTACTTC
TRBJ2-3,TRBV7-9,.,.,CASSFLTDTQYF,TGTGCCAGCAGCTTCCTCACAGATACGCAGTATTTT
TRBJ1-2,TRBV2,TRBD1,.,CASDGTGDWLQGYTF,TGTGCCAGCGACGGGACAGGGGATTGGCTTCAGGGCTACACCTTC
TRBJ2-1,TRBV4-2,TRBD2,few,CASSQESPPPLLADSYNEQFF,TGTGCCAGCAGCCAAGAGAGCCCCCCCCCACTCCTAGCGGATTCCTACAATGAGCAGTTCTTC
TRBJ2-7,TRBV27,TRBD2,.,CASTLRGGTSGYEQYF,TGTGCCAGCACCCTAAGGGGGGGGACTAGCGGGTACGAGCAGTACTTC
TRBJ1-1,TRBV5-1,.,many,CASSLGEGNTEAFF,TGCGCCAGCAGCTTGGGAGAAGGGAACACTGAAGCTTTCTTT
TRBJ2-3,TRBV6-4,TRBD2,few,CASSDNGGVADTQYF,TGTGCCAGCAGTGACAACGGGGGGGTAGCAGATACGCAGTATTTT